The present entry profiles one TCR beta chain with its context. The target antigen is unknown. An end of the junction does not agree with germline; a read error may underlie this. On sorted subsets, replicate PCRs used roughly 190 ng DNA, or around 30,000 T cell genomes. The repertoire was sequenced with immunoSEQ multiplex PCR; TCRdb's copy has only in-frame clones and lacks some. Among 760,000 or so clones listed, roughly 96% were seen once. From germline, CDR1 is SGHVS and CDR2 FNYEAQ. The CDR3 is 15 residues long. The naive CD8 population came from CD45RO-negative cells selected for CCR7, without terminally differentiated effector memory CD45RA+ cells. The sample originates from a study of shared clonotypes between healthy human individuals. The study, taken as a whole, reports: Several donors had 5% to 6.5% of their naive CD4 clonotypes in common. Generally, estimated richness proved larger in naive subsets than it did in memory subsets.

The sequence came from a man under 40 in good health. This rearrangement joins TRBV7-6 to TRBJ2-5, with D possibly being TRBD2 (5 bases). What was sequenced was naive CD8+ T cells sorted from blood. The CDR3 DNA reads TGTGCCAGCAGCCTAGCAGCTGGACACCAAGAGACCCAGTACTTC. Its translation: CASSLAAGHQETQYF.